This record covers a single T cell receptor beta chain. Its antigen is still unknown. This entry is derived from a study of cytomegalovirus exposure and HLA in healthy donors (dated by TCRdb to about 2017). Regarding the study in general: An earlier analysis of several hundred of the donors reported approximately 290 Gb of sequence data and 117 million unique TCR beta sequences from about 179 million T cells. An early release that covered about 600 HLA-typed donors contained about 300 gigabases of sequencing data and about 93 million unique TCR sequences. Among the approximately 420 genotyped donors, around 79% belonged to the genetic ancestry cluster associated with self-reported Caucasian donors. The study aimed to test whether cataloging public T cell receptors could reveal signatures of past pathogen exposure. The T cell repertoires of 550 to 850 subjects were profiled by immunosequencing and related to cytomegalovirus serostatus. In addition to the first cohort of 650 to 750 subjects, a separate validation cohort of 120 different subjects was used. To predict cytomegalovirus infection status, the study brought together high-throughput TCR immunosequencing, statistical association of individual TCRs with disease status, and machine learning. A later analysis re-examined previously published TCR beta repertoires from just over 650 donors and added high-resolution HLA genotyping to investigate patterns of TCR occurrence. The later analysis used no new phenotypic data to find candidate immune exposures, relying instead on TCR beta sequences and their occurrence across donors. An earlier analysis of nearly 600 of the donors applied high-throughput TCR beta sequencing to assess whether each TCR beta V gene segment acted as functional or pseudogenic. Donor age, sex, ethnicity and CMV serostatus were compiled together with the repertoire data. In a later genetic analysis, genome-wide SNP genotypes for about three fifths of the 666 donors were used, and that subset was treated as a discovery cohort. Every discovery cohort repertoire had been produced on one sequencing platform. HLA typing covered class I and class II loci at four-digit resolution. Typing coverage differed by locus: A, B, C, DRB1 and DQB1 were typed in roughly 620-640 donors, DQA1 in roughly 500, DPA1 in around 610, and DPB1 in approximately 450. Because of strong linkage in the cohort, 5 or 6 DR-DQ haplotypes were treated as single units for association and clustering. Among under 450 genotyped donors of the cohort, an average of roughly 240,000 unique TCR beta nucleotide sequences were sequenced per donor, roughly 20% of them non-productive. The study at large found these results: The only immune exposure information available for the cohort was CMV serostatus. Sequencing depth was assumed to be roughly uniform across donors in the presence/absence analyses, though that assumption may not hold. In an earlier analysis of approximately 590 of the donors, most TCR beta V segments were observed in productive rearrangements about 87% or about 30% of the time, broadly matching IMGT annotations. In both the original and validation cohorts, the classifier was reported to diagnose cytomegalovirus status with high specificity and sensitivity. When HLA alleles, especially DR and DQ, strongly co-occurred, TCR associations were difficult to assign to individual alleles. While some public TCRs were present in many individuals, most TCR sequences turned up only very rarely across donors. A further reported finding was that TCR beta sequences accurately predicted the HLA-A and HLA-B alleles for most subjects in the first cohort. According to a later analysis, TCR association rates differed among HLA loci, with DRB1 alleles showing the most associated TCRs and HLA-C alleles showing the fewest. Three of the identified cytomegalovirus-associated TCR beta chains were confirmed in vitro to be specific for cytomegalovirus antigens. Several of the top co-occurrence clusters appeared to be linked to parvovirus B19, influenza, CMV and Epstein-Barr virus, according to a later analysis. Some IMGT-functional V segments, including TRBV6-2 and TRBV6-3, could not be told apart with the 87-base-pair reads, so those segments were excluded. A later analysis found that HLA-associated TCR beta chains were more clonally expanded and had lower generation probabilities than equally common non-associated chains. The authors suggested that the approach could potentially be extended to other disease states and immunological phenotypes. According to a later genetic analysis, donors in an Asian-associated ancestry cluster had fewer N-insertions in productive TCRs than the approximately 710-donor mean. Specific HLA alleles were associated with over 15,000 TCR beta sequences at a false discovery rate of 0.05 in a later analysis. According to a later analysis, most CMV-associated TCR beta chains appeared to be HLA-restricted, and the HLA associations seemed to be driven largely by CMV exposure. In a later genetic analysis, a missense DCLRE1C variant was associated with V-gene and J-gene trimming of TCR beta chains, and the association was replicated in an independent cohort. In this cohort, only TCR beta chains were sequenced, and detectable features were limited by the absence of alpha or paired-chain data. A cluster of highly shared sequence variants was judged likely to represent a technical artifact of the sequencing pipeline. About 17 rarely observed V segments, including chromosome 9 orphons, were excluded from the earlier analysis of about 610 of the donors because counts were too low. Correlated functional status among segregating V segments might be attributable to linkage disequilibrium, but an unknown experimental factor could not be ruled out. In the study, roughly 160 TCR beta chains were listed as associated with cytomegalovirus. Because HLA typing was missing for some donors at each locus, association tests included only the typed subset.

Library preparation was by the immunoSEQ multiplex PCR assay. For the multiplex PCR, a mixture combining 60 forward primers for TCR Vbeta segments and 13 reverse primers for TCR Jbeta segments was used. A multiplex PCR assay on genomic DNA amplified the CDR3 region of rearranged TCR beta genes. On the Illumina HiSeq System, the amplified TCR beta libraries were sequenced as 87-base-pair reads. In the source study's methods: A later analysis counted tens of millions of unique TCR beta chains across the 550 to 700 repertoires, and some 12 million of these chains were shared by at least two donors. To remove PCR and sequencing errors, raw reads were error-corrected and collapsed into unique sequences using a nearest-neighbor algorithm that merged closely related sequences. CDR3 sequences were aligned to IMGT reference sequences to assign V, D and J gene segments. For a sequence to be retained, a match of at least six nucleotides to both a V gene segment and a J gene segment was required. A rearrangement was called productive if the CDR3 had no stop codons and remained in frame with V and J, and every other rearrangement was called non-productive. CDR3 was defined by IMGT convention, running from the second conserved V-encoded cysteine to the conserved J-encoded phenylalanine. In an earlier analysis of approximately 590 of the donors, sequences lacking an unambiguous match to a single V gene segment were excluded. In an earlier analysis of several hundred of the donors, V segments were called functional above 56.7% productive rearrangements and were called segregating when the between-donor standard deviation exceeded 5%. To diagnose cytomegalovirus status from the catalog of TCR beta chain sequences, a statistical classification framework was built. A later analysis assigned V and J genes by comparing TCR nucleotide sequences with IMGT/GENE-DB human TR gene sequences. The TCRdist pipeline was used in a later analysis to assign CDR3 sequences and most-parsimonious VDJ recombination scenarios. In a later analysis, each TCR beta chain was defined by its CDR3 amino acid sequence together with its V-gene family, and reads lacking a unique V-gene family were excluded. As a way to deal with suspected cross-contamination and a sequencing artifact, a later analysis dropped 450 to 700 nucleotide sequences that were highly shared and had low generation probability. For each public chain, a later analysis derived a clonal expansion index from normalized ranks of inferred template counts within each repertoire. Generation probabilities in a later analysis came from a VDJ recombination model fitted to out-of-frame rearrangements, and those results were checked against IGoR. In a later analysis, hypergeometric tests were used to score TCR-TCR, TCR-HLA and TCR-CMV co-occurrence, with a repertoire-size bias correction applied to TCR pairs. To estimate false discovery rates, a later analysis permuted the HLA or CMV assignments 20 times. In a later analysis, co-occurring TCRs were grouped using DBSCAN, with TCRdist sequence similarity added in when clustering inside HLA-allele-positive subsets. Repertoires with fewer than 30,000 or more than 120,000 public chains, plus five repertoires with anomalous nucleotide sharing, were excluded from co-occurrence clustering. The table comes from immuneACCESS by way of TCRdb, which keeps in-frame sequences with V and J called. Part of the clones is missing from these tables; in studies checked, under half for an unresolved V gene and the rest for unknown reasons. The V and J calls and clone size are taken from that table; D and trimming were inferred from the DNA. This sample's table contains approximately 120,000 clones. The ten largest clones represent roughly 1% of the sample.

The germline V and J ends show losses of 8 bases and 4 bases respectively, and no gene match explains 12 bases of the junction. From its cysteine to its phenylalanine, the CDR3 spans 16 amino acids. Only CDR3 DNA is held: 48 bases, read in frame from base 1. The germline V gene (reference sequence) yields LNHDA for CDR1 and SQIVND for CDR2. The cohort was made up of approximately 670 healthy bone marrow donors. At the time of sampling, all cohort members were nominally healthy, though unrecorded immune exposures were likely present. The donor was CMV seronegative and belonged to the group of around 400 seronegative cohort members. A peripheral blood sample was collected from each donor, and TCR beta sequencing was performed on peripheral blood mononuclear cells. Genomic DNA was extracted from the blood cell samples with the Qiagen DNeasy Blood Extraction Kit.

The sequenced sample was PBMCs. The chain is encoded by TRBV19 joined to TRBJ1-5, with 9 central nucleotides matching TRBD1. This TCR was sampled from a man in his late teens or twenties in good health and CMV-seronegative. The CDR3 has the sequence CASSNTGQGWNQPQHF. Here is the DNA: TGTGCCAGTTCGAATACAGGACAGGGGTGGAATCAGCCCCAGCATTTT.